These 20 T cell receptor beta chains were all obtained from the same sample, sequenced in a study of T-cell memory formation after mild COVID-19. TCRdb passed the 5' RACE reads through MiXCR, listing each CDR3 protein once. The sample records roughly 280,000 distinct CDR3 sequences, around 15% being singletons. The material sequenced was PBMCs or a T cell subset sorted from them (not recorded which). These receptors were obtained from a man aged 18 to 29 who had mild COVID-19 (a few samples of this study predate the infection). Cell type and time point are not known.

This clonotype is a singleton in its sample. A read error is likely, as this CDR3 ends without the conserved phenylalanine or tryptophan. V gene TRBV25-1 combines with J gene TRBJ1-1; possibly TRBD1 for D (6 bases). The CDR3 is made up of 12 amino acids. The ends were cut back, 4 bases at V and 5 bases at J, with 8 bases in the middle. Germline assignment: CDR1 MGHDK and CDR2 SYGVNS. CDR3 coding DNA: TGTGCCAGCAGTGTCAGGGGTACTGAAGCTTTCCTT. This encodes CASSVRGTEAFL.

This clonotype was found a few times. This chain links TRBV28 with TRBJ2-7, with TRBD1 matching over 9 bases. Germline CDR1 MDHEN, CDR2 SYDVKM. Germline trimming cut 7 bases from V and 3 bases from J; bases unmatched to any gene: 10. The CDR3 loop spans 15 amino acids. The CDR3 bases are TGTGCCAGCACCCCGTGGGACAGGGCAGGCTACGAGCAGTACTTC. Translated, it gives CASTPWDRAGYEQYF. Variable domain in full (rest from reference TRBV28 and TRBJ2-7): DVKVTQSSRYLVKRTGEKVFLECVQDMDHENMFWYRQDPGLGLRLIYFSYDVKMKEKGDIPEGYSVSREKKERFSLILESASTNQTSMYLCASTPWDRAGYEQYFGPGTRLTVT.

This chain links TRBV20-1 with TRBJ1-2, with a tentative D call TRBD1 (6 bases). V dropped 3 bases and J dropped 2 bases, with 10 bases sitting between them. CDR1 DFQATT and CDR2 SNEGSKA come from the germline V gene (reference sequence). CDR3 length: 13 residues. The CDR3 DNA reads TGCAGTGCTAGGGACAGCCTCAACTATGGCTACACCTTC. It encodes CSARDSLNYGYTF.

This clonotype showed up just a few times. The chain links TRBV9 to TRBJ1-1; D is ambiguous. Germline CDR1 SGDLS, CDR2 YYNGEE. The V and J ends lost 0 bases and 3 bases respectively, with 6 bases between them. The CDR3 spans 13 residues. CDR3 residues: CASSVGVYTEAFF. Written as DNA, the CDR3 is TGTGCCAGCAGCGTAGGGGTTTACACTGAAGCTTTCTTT. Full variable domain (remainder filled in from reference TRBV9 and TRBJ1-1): DSGVTQTPKHLITATGQRVTLRCSPRSGDLSVYWYQQSLDQGLQFLIQYYNGEERAKGNILERFSAQQFPDLHSELNLSSLELGDSALYFCASSVGVYTEAFFGQGTRLTVV.

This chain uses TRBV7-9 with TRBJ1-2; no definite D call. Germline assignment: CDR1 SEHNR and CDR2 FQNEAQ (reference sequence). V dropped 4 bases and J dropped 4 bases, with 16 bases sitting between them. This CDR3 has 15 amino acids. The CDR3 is CASSYGPTSGYGYTF. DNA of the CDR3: TGTGCCAGCAGCTATGGCCCCACCTCCGGCTATGGCTACACCTTC.

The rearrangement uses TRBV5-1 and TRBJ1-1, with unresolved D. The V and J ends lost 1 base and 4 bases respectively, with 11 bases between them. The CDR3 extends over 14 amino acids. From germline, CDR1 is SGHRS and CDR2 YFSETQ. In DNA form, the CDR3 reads TGCGCCAGCAGCTTGAAGGGTGAGGGCACTGAAGCTTTCTTT. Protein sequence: CASSLKGEGTEAFF. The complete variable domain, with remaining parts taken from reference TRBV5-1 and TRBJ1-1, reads KAGVTQTPRYLIKTRGQQVTLSCSPISGHRSVSWYQQTPGQGLQFLFEYFSETQRNKGNFPGRFSGRQFSNSRSEMNVSTLELGDSALYLCASSLKGEGTEAFFGQGTRLTVV.

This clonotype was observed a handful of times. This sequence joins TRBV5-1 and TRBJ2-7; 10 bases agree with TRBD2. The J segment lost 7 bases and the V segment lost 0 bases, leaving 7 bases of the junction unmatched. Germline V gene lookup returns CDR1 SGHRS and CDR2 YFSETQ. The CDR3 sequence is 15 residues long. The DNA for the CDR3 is TGCGCCAGCAGCTTGGTTCTAGCGGGGGCCCGGGAGCAGTACTTC. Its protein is CASSLVLAGAREQYF.

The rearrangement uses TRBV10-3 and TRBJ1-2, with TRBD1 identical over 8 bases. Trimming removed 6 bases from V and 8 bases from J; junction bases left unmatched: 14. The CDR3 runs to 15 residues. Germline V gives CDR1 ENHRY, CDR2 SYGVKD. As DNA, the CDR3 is TGTGCCATCAGACATGGGGCGGACAGGGCGACGGGCTACACCTTC. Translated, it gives CAIRHGADRATGYTF.

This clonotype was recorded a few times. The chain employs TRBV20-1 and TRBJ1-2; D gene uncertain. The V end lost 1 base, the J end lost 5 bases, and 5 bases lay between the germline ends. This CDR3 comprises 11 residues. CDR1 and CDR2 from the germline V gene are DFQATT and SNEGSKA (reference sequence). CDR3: CSARAPYGYTF. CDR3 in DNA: TGCAGTGCTAGAGCTCCGTATGGCTACACCTTC.

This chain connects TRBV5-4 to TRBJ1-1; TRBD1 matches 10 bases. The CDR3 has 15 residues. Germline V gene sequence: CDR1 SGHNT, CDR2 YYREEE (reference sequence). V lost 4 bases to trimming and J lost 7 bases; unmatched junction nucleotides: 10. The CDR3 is CASSHKTGGLDEAFF. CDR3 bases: TGTGCCAGCAGCCATAAGACAGGGGGCCTGGATGAAGCTTTCTTT.

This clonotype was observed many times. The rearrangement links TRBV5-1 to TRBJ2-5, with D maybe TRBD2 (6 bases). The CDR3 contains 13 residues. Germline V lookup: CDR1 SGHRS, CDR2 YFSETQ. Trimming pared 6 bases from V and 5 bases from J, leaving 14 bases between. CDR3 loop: CASKDGGVETQYF. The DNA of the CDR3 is TGCGCCAGCAAGGACGGCGGGGTGGAGACCCAGTACTTC.

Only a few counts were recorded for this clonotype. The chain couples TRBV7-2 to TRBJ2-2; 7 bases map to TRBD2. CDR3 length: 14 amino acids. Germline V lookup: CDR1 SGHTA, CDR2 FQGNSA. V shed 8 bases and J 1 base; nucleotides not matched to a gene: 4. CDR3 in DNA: TGTGCCAGCCACCCGGGGGGGAACACCGGGGAGCTGTTTTTT. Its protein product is CASHPGGNTGELFF.

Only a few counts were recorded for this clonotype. The CDR3 DNA reads TGTGCCAGCAGCCAACGGGACAACTATGGCTACACCTTC. As protein: CASSQRDNYGYTF. This chain uses TRBV4-2 with TRBJ1-2; D is possibly TRBD1 (5 bases). The CDR3 sequence is 13 residues long. The V gene lost 2 bases and the J gene lost 2 bases, with 6 bases spanning the gap. Germline V gene lookup returns CDR1 LGHNA and CDR2 YNFKEQ.

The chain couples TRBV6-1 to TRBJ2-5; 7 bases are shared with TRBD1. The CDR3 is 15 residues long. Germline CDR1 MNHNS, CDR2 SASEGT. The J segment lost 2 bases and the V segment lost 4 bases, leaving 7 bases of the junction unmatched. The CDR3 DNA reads TGTGCCAGCAGTGGCTACAGGGGACGTCAAGAGACCCAGTACTTC. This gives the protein CASSGYRGRQETQYF.

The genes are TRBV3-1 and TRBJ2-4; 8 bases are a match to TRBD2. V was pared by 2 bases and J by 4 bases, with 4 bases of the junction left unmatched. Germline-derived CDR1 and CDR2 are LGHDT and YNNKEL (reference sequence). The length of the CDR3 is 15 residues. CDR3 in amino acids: CASSQLGTSKNIQYF. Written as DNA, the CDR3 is TGTGCCAGCAGCCAACTAGGGACTAGTAAAAACATTCAGTACTTC.

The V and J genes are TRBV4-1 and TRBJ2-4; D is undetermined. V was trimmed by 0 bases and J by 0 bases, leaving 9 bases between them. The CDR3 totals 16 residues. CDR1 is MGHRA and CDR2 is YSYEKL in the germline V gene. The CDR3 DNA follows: TGCGCCAGCAGCCAAGAGGAAAGGGTAGCCAAAAACATTCAGTACTTC. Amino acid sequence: CASSQEERVAKNIQYF.

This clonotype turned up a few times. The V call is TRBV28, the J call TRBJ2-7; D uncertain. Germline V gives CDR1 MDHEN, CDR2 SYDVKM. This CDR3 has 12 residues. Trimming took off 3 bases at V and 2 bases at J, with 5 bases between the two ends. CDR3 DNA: TGTGCCAGCAGTTTCGGAGCCTACGAGCAGTACGTC. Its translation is CASSFGAYEQYV.

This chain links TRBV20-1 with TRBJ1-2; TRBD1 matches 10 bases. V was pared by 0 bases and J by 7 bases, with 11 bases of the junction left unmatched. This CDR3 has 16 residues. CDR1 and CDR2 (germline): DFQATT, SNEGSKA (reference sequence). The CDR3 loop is CSARDSPGQGRGGYTF. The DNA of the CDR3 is TGCAGTGCTAGAGATTCGCCGGGACAGGGGCGGGGTGGCTACACCTTC.

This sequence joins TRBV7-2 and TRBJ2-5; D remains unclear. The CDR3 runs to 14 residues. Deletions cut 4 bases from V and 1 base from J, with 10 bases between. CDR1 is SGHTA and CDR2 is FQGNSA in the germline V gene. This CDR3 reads CASSSFGSQETQYF. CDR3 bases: TGTGCCAGCAGCTCGTTCGGGTCCCAAGAGACCCAGTACTTC.

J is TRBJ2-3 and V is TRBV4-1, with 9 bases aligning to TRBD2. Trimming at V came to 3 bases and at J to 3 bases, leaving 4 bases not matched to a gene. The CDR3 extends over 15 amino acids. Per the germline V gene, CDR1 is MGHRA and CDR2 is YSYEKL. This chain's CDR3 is CASSHAGGNTDTQYF. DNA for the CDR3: TGCGCCAGCAGCCACGCGGGGGGGAATACAGATACGCAGTATTTT.